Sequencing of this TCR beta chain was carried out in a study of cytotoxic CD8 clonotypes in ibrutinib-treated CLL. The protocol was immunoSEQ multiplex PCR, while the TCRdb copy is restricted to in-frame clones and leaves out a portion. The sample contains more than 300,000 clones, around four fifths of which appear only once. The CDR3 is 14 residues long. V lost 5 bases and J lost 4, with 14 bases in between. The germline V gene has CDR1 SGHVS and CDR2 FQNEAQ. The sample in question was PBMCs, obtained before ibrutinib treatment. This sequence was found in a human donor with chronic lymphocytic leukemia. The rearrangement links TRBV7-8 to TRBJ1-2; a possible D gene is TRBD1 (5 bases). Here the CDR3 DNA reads TGTGCCAGCAGCCGAAGAGACAGCTTCTATGGCTACACCTTC. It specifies CASSRRDSFYGYTF.